This TCR beta chain was sequenced during a study of vaccination and CD4 T cells after COVID-19. Germline V gene lookup returns CDR1 LNHDA and CDR2 SQIVND (reference sequence). Unmatched junction bases numbered 6, after V lost 5 bases and J lost 5 bases. The CDR3 is made up of 15 amino acids. The Oncomine TCR Beta short-read assay generated sequence data from the DNA of cultured CD4+ T cells. TCRdb re-called the PCR reads through MiXCR, storing one row per CDR3 protein. Altogether 13,000 to 15,000 distinct CDR3 sequences are present, 40% to 60% being singletons, with the ten largest covering 11% to 15%. Comments on this clonotype: Its antigen is unknown.

Stated treatment: roughly ten-day PBMC culture with coronavirus spike peptide pools or control peptides (ViraFEST assay). Source material: CD4+ T cells from blood, cultured in vitro. The chain combines TRBV19 with TRBJ2-1, with 10 bases matching TRBD2. This sequence originates from a human donor who had recovered from COVID-19. CDR3 residues: CASSLGLAINNEQFF. The DNA of the CDR3 is TGTGCCAGTAGTTTGGGACTAGCGATCAACAATGAGCAGTTCTTC.